The following is a T cell receptor beta chain sequence with its context. As yet, its antigen is unknown. Trimming removed 0 bases from V and 1 base from J, with 15 bases in between. This CDR3 comprises 16 residues. CDR1 and CDR2 from the germline V gene are DFQATT and SNEGSKA (reference sequence). The source of the sample is a study of CD8 T cells in ankylosing spondylitis. Points from the study as a whole: Clones linked to the disease showed a CD8+ phenotype. They occurred at relatively low frequencies in peripheral blood. Some of these motif variants have turned up before, in reports on reactive arthritis synovial fluid and blood. What appeared characteristic of ankylosing spondylitis blood was a TCR beta motif of fewer than ten highly homologous variants.

TCRdb processed the 5' RACE reads anew with MiXCR; each CDR3 protein has one entry. The sample contains 750,000 to 850,000 distinct CDR3 sequences, 12% of which appear only once. This chain connects TRBV20-1 to TRBJ1-1, with D possibly being TRBD1 (6 bases). The specimen was blood, either unsorted or a sorted T cell fraction (not recorded which). This sequence originates from a male donor with ankylosing spondylitis. For the CDR3, the DNA is TGCAGTGCTAGAGATCCGGGGGGCCGGGGGAACACTGAAGCTTTCTTT. It encodes CSARDPGGRGNTEAFF.